A single sample gave rise to the 9 T cell receptor beta chains below, sequenced in a study of blood T cell repertoires in COVID-19 (dated by TCRdb to the early 2020s). The library came from the immunoSEQ multiplex PCR assay. Sourced from immuneACCESS, this table was stored by TCRdb with only in-frame sequences that have V and J called. A share of the clones is absent; for the studies checked, an unresolved V gene accounts for under half, and the remainder has no known explanation. For this sample the table gives 150,000 to 200,000 clones, of which 86% were detected only once. The ten biggest clones cover more than 0.75% of the sample. Sample: peripheral blood. The source is a man younger than 30 with acute or convalescent COVID-19.

The chain links TRBV7-2 to TRBJ1-5; a weak D match, TRBD1 (5 bases). The CDR3 covers 15 residues. V was cut by 3 bases and J by 4 bases, with 13 bases left in between. Germline CDR1 and CDR2: SGHTA and FQGNSA. CDR3 coding DNA: TGTGCCAGCAGCTTTGTAGGACAAACTAATCAGCCCCAGCATTTT. Amino acid sequence: CASSFVGQTNQPQHF.

This clone was observed a single time. This chain connects TRBV27 to TRBJ2-3, with 13 bases identical to TRBD2. V was clipped by 2 bases and J by 4 bases; unmatched bases: 6. The germline V gene encodes CDR1 MNHEY and CDR2 SMNVEV (reference sequence). This CDR3 has 17 residues. CDR3 coding DNA: TGTGCCAGCAGTTTAGCCTTACTAGCGGGGGGGTCAGATACGCAGTATTTT. Translation: CASSLALLAGGSDTQYF.

V usage is TRBV11-2 and J usage is TRBJ2-5, with a tentative D call TRBD2 (5 bases). Trimming shortened V by 3 bases and J by 2 bases, and 10 bases separated the two germline ends. The germline V gene has CDR1 SGHAT and CDR2 FQNNGV. This CDR3 region has 14 residues. In DNA, the CDR3 is TGTGCCAGCAGCTTGTTAGCGACACAAGAGACCCAGTACTTC. Translating it yields CASSLLATQETQYF.

V gene TRBV6-5 combines with J gene TRBJ1-2; D is possibly TRBD1 (5 bases). This CDR3 has 14 amino acids. V lost 10 bases and J 8 bases, leaving 23 bases between the germline ends. Per germline, CDR1 MNHEY and CDR2 SVGAGI. CDR3 protein: CATLGVKGMPGYTF. The DNA of the CDR3 is TGTGCCACCTTAGGGGTTAAAGGGATGCCGGGCTACACCTTC.

This chain links TRBV5-1 with TRBJ2-1; D is perhaps TRBD1 (5 bases). The V end was cut by 0 bases, the J end by 3 bases, with 10 bases between. Looked up from germline, CDR1 is SGHRS and CDR2 is YFSETQ. The CDR3 consists of 15 residues. CDR3 in DNA: TGCGCCAGCAGCTTGGAGGACACCCGCTACAATGAGCAGTTCTTC. Its translation is CASSLEDTRYNEQFF.

This clone was seen a single time. This chain links TRBV29-1 with TRBJ1-1; D is undetermined. CDR1 and CDR2 from the germline V gene are SQVTM and ANQGSEA. Between the trimmed V and J ends, which lost 6 bases and 1 base, there was a span of 6 bases. CDR3 size: 11 residues. CDR3 in amino acids: CSVRQNTEAFF. In DNA, the CDR3 is TGCAGCGTGAGACAGAACACTGAAGCTTTCTTT.

The chain combines TRBV5-1 with TRBJ2-1; TRBD1 aligns across 8 bases. This CDR3 contains 15 residues. From germline, CDR1 is SGHRS and CDR2 YFSETQ. The V and J ends lost 5 bases and 0 bases, in that order; junction bases with no gene match: 4. The CDR3 spells CASSLTGVSYNEQFF. The CDR3 DNA sequence: TGCGCCAGCAGTTTGACAGGGGTCTCCTACAATGAGCAGTTCTTC. The full variable domain, completed using reference TRBV5-1 and TRBJ2-1, is KAGVTQTPRYLIKTRGQQVTLSCSPISGHRSVSWYQQTPGQGLQFLFEYFSETQRNKGNFPGRFSGRQFSNSRSEMNVSTLELGDSALYLCASSLTGVSYNEQFFGPGTRLTVL.

The rearrangement links TRBV6-2 or TRBV6-3 to TRBJ1-1, with 8 positions matching TRBD1. This CDR3 has 12 residues. With V trimmed by 5 bases and J by 11 bases, 7 bases remained unmatched. CDR1 is MNHEY and CDR2 is SVGEGT in the germline V gene. Here the CDR3 DNA reads TGTGCCAGCAGTAGACAGGGGAGGGATGCTTTCTTT. It encodes CASSRQGRDAFF.

J is TRBJ2-1 and V is TRBV19, with TRBD2 identical over 9 bases. The CDR3 has 15 residues. Trimming cost V 3 bases and J 4 bases; bases outside gene matches: 4. CDR1 and CDR2 (germline): LNHDA, SQIVND (reference sequence). CDR3 region: CASSILLAGYNEQFF. The CDR3 DNA reads TGTGCCAGTAGTATCTTACTAGCGGGTTACAATGAGCAGTTCTTC.